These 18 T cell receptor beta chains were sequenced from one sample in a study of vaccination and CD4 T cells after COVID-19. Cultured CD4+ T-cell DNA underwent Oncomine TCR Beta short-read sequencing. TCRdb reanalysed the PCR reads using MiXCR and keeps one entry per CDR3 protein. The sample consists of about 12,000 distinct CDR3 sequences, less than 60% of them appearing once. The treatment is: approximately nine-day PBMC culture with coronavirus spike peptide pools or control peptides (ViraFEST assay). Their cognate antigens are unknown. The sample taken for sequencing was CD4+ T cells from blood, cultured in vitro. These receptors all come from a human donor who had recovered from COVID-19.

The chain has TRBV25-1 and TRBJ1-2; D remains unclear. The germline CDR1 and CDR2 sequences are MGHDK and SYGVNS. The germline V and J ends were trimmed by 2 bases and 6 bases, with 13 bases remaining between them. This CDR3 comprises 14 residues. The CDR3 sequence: CASSEGRQWDGYTF. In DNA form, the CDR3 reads TGTGCCAGCAGTGAAGGCCGGCAATGGGATGGCTACACCTTC.

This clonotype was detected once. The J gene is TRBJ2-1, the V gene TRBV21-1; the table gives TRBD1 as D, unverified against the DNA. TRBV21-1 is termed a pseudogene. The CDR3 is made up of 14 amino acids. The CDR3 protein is CASSKSLSGCEQFF. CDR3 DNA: TGTGCCAGCAGCAAATCCCTGTCGGGCTGTGAGCAGTTCTTC.

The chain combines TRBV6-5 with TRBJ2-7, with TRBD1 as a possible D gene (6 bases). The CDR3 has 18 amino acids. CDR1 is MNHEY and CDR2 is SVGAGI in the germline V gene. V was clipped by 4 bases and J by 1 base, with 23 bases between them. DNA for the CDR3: TGTGCCAGCAGTTCCGGCCCGGCGACAGGAAAATATTCCTACGAGCAGTACTTC. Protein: CASSSGPATGKYSYEQYF.

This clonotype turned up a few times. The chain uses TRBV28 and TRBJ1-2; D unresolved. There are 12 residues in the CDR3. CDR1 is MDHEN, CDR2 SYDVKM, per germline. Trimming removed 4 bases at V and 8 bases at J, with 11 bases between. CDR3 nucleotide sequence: TGTGCCAGCAGTTCGGGGAGGTGGGGCTACACCTTC. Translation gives CASSSGRWGYTF.

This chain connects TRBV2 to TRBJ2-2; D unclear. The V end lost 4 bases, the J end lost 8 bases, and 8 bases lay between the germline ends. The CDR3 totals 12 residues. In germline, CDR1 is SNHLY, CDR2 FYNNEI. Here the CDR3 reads CASSVRVGELFF. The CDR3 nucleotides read TGTGCCAGCAGTGTAAGGGTAGGGGAGCTGTTTTTT.

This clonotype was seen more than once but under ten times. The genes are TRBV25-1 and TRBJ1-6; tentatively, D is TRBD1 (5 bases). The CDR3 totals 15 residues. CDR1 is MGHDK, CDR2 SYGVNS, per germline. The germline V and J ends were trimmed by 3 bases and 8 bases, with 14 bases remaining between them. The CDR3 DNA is TGTGCCAGCAGTGAGCCGGGACGAACCGATTCACCCCTCCACTTT. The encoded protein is CASSEPGRTDSPLHF.

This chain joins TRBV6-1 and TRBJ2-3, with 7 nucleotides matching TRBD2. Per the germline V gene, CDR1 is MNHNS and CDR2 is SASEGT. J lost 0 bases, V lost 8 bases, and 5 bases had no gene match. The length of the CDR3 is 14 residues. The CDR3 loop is CASSRGGSTDTQYF. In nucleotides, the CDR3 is TGTGCCAGCTCCCGGGGAGGGAGCACAGATACGCAGTATTTT.

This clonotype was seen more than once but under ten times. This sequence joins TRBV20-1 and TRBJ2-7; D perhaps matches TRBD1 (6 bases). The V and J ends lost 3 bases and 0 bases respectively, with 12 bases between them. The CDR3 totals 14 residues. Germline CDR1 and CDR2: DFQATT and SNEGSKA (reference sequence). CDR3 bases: TGCAGTGCTAGTGAGCAGGGGTTCTCCTACGAGCAGTACTTC. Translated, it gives CSASEQGFSYEQYF.

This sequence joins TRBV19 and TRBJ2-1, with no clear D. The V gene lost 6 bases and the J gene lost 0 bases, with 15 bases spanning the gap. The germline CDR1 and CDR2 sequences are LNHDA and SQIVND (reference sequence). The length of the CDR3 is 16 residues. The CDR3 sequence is CASSPPTWSSYNEQFF. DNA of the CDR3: TGTGCCAGTAGCCCTCCCACATGGAGCTCCTACAATGAGCAGTTCTTC.

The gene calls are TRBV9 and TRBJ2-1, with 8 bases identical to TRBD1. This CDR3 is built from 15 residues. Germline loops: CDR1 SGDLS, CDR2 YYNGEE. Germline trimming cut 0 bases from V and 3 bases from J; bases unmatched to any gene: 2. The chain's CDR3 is CASSVEDRDYNEQFF. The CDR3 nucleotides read TGTGCCAGCAGCGTAGAGGACAGGGACTACAATGAGCAGTTCTTC.

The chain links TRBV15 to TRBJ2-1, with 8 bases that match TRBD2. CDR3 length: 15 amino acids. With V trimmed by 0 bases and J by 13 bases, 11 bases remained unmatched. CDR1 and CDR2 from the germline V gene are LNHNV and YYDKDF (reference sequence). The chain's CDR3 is CATSRDLSGSQTQFF. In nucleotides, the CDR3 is TGTGCCACCAGCAGAGATTTAAGCGGGAGCCAAACTCAGTTCTTC.

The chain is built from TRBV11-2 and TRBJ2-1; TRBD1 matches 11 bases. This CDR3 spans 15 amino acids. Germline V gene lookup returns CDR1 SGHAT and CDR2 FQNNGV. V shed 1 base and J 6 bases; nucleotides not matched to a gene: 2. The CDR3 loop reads CASSLAGTGGNEQFF. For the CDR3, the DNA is TGTGCCAGCAGCTTAGCGGGGACAGGGGGCAATGAGCAGTTCTTC.

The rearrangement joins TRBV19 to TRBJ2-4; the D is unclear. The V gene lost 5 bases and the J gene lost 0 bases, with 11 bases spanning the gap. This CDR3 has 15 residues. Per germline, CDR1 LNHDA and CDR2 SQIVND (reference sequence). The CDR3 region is CASSPTAIAKNIQYF. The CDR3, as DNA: TGTGCCAGTAGTCCTACAGCAATAGCCAAAAACATTCAGTACTTC.

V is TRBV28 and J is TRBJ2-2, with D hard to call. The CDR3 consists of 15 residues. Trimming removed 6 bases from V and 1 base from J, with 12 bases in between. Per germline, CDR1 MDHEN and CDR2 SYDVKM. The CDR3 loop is CASRLETMNTGELFF. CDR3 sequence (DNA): TGTGCCAGCAGGTTGGAGACAATGAACACCGGGGAGCTGTTTTTT.

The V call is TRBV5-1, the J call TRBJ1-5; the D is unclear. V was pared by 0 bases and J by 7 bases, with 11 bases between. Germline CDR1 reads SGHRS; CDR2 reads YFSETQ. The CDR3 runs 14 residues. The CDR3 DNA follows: TGCGCCAGCAGCTTGGGCCAGCCCGGACAGCCCCAGCATTTT. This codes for CASSLGQPGQPQHF.

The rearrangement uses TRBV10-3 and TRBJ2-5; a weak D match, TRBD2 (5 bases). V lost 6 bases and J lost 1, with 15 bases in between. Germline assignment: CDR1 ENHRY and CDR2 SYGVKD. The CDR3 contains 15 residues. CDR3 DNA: TGTGCCATCAGCGCATCTGTAGGAGGCCAAGAGACCCAGTACTTC. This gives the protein CAISASVGGQETQYF.

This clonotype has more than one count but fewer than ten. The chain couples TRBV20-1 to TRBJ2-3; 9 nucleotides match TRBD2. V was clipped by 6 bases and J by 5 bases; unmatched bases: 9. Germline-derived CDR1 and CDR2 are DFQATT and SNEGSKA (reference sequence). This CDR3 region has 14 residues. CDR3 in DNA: TGCAGTGCCCCGGGACTAGCCAATATAGATACGCAGTATTTT. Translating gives CSAPGLANIDTQYF.

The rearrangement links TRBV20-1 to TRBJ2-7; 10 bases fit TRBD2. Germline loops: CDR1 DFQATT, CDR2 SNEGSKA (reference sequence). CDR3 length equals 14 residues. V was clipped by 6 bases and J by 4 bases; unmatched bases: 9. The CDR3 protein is CSAPLASGSYEQYF. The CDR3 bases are TGCAGTGCGCCATTAGCTAGCGGGAGTTACGAGCAGTACTTC.